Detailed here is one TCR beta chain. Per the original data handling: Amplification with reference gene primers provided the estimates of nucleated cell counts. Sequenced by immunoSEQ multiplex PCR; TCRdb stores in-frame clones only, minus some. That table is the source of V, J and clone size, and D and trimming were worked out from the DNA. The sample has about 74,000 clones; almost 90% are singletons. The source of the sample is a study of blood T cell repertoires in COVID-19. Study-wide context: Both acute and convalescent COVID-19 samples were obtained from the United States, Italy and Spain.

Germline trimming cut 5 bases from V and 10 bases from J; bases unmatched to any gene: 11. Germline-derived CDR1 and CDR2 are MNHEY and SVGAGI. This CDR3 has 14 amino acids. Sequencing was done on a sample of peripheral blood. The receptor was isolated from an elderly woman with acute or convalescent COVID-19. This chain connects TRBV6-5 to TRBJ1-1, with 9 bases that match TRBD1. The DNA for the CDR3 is TGTGCCAGCAGTCCCCCGGGACAGGGAGGAGCAGCTTTCTTT. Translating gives CASSPPGQGGAAFF.